This T cell receptor (beta chain) emerged from a study of T cells after yellow fever vaccination. Study outcomes and limitations: Some clonotypes, a small share, were shared between CD4 and CD8 compartments.

The TCR cDNA carried a universal primer site and UMIs from 5'RACE template switching. TCRdb reprocessed the 5' RACE reads via MiXCR and lists one record per CDR3 protein. This sample has about 340,000 distinct CDR3 sequences, with more than 8.5% found just once. CDR1 and CDR2 (germline): MNHEY, SVGAGI. Trimming shortened V by 0 bases and J by 6 bases, and 12 bases separated the two germline ends. The CDR3 loop spans 14 amino acids. This clonotype was found a few times. Its target is not known. Source: PBMCs, taken on the day of the first yellow fever vaccination. The chain has TRBV6-5 and TRBJ2-7, with D possibly being TRBD1 (6 bases). This clonotype was sampled from a man aged 18 to 30 who received the YFV17D yellow fever vaccine. The chain's CDR3 is CASSYSGTSREQYV. The DNA of the CDR3 is TGTGCCAGCAGTTACTCCGGGACAAGTCGCGAGCAGTACGTC.